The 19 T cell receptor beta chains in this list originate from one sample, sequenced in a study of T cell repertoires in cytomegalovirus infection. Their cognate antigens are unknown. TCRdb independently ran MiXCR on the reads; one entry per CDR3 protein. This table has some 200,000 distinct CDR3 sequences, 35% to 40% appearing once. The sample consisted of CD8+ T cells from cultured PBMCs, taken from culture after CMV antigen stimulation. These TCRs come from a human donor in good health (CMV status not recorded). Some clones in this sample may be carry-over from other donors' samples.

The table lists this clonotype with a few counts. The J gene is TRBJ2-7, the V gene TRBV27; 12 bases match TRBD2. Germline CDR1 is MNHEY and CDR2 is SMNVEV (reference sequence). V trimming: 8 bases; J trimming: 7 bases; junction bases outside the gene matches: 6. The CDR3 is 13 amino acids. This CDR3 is CASSGLAGKEQYF. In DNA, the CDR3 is TGTGCCAGCTCCGGACTAGCGGGGAAAGAGCAGTACTTC.

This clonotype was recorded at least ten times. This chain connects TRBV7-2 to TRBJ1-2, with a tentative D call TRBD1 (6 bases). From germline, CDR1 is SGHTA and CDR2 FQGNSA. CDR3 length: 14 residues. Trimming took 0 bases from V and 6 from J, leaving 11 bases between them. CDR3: CASSLAGGSDGYTF. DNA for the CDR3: TGTGCCAGCAGCTTAGCAGGGGGATCAGATGGCTACACCTTC.

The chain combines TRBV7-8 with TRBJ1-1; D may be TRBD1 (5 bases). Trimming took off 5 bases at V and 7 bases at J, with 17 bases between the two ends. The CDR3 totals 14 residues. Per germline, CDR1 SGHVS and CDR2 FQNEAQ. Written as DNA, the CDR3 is TGTGCCAGCAGCCTCTACCAAGGGGATTATGAAGCTTTCTTT. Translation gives CASSLYQGDYEAFF.

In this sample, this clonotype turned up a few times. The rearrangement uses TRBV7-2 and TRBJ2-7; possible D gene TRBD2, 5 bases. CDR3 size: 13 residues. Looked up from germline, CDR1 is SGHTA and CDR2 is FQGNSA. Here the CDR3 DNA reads TGTGTCTCTCGAGGGTATAGTGACTACGAGCAGTACTTC. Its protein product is CVSRGYSDYEQYF.

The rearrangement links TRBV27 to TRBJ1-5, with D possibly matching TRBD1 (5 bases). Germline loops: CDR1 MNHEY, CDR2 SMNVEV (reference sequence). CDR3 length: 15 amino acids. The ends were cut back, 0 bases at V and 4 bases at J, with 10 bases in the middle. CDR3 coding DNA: TGTGCCAGCAGTTTATCACCGGGGCATAATCAGCCCCAGCATTTT. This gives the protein CASSLSPGHNQPQHF.

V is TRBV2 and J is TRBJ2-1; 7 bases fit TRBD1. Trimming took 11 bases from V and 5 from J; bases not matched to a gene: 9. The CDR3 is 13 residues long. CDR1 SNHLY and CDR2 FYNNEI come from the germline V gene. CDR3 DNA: TGTGCCTTAACAAGGGGACAGAACAATGAGCAGTTCTTC. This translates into CALTRGQNNEQFF.

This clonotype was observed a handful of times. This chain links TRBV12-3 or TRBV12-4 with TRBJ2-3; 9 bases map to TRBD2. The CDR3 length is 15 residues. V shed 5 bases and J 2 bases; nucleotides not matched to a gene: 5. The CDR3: CASSRLAEITDTQYF. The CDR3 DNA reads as TGTGCCAGCAGTAGACTAGCGGAGATCACAGATACGCAGTATTTT.

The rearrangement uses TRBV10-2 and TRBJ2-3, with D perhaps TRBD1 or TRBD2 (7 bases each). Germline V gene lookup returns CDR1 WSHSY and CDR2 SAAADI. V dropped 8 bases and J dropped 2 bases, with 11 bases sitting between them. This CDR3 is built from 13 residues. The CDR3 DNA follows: TGCGCCAGCGGGGAGGGGGCCACAGATACGCAGTATTTT. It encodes CASGEGATDTQYF.

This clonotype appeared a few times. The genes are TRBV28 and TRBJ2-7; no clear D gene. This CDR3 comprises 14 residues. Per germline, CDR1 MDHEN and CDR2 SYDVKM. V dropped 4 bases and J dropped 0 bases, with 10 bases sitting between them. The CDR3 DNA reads TGTGCCAGCAGTTCCCCCTGGGACTCCTACGAGCAGTACTTC. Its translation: CASSSPWDSYEQYF.

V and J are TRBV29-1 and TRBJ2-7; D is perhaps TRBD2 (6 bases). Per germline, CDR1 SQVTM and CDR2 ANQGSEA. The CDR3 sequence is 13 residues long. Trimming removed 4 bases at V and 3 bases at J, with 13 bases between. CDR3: CSVAEGIDYEQYF. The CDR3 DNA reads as TGCAGCGTTGCGGAGGGGATCGACTACGAGCAGTACTTC.

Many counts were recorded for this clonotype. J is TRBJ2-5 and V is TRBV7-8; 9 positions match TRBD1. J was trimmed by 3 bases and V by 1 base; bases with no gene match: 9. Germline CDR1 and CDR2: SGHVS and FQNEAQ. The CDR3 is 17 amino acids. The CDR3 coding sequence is TGTGCCAGCAGCTTAGGCGACAGGGGGGAGGTTGAAGAGACCCAGTACTTC. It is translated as CASSLGDRGEVEETQYF.

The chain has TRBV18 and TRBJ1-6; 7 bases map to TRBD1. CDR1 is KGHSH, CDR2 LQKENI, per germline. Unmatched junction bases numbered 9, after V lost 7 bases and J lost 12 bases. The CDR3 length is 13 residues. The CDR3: CASYDREFGPLHF. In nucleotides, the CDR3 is TGTGCCAGCTACGACAGGGAGTTTGGACCCCTCCACTTT.

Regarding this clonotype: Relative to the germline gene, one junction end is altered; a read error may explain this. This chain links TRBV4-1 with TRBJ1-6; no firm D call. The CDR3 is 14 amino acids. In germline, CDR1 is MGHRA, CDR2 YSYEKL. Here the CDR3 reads CASSLDEYNSPLHF. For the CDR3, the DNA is TGTGCCAGCAGCCTGGACGAGTATAATTCACCCCTCCACTTT.

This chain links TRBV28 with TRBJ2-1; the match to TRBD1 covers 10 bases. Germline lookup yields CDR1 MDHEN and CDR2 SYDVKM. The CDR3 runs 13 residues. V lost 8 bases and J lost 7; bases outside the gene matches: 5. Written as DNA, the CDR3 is TGTGCCAGCTGGGACAGGGGTCAAAATGAGCAGTTCTTC. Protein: CASWDRGQNEQFF.

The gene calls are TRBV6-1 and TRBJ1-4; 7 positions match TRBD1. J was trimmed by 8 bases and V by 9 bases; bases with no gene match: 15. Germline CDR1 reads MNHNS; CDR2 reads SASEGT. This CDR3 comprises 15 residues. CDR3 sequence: CARSSFDRETEKLFF. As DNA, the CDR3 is TGTGCCAGAAGCTCTTTCGACAGGGAAACAGAAAAACTGTTTTTT.

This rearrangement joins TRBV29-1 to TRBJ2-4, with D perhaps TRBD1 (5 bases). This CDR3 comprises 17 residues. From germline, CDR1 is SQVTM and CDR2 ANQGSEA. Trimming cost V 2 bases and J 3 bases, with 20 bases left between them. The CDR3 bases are TGCAGCGTTGAACGCAGGGATCGGGCCTGGGGCAAAAACATTCAGTACTTC. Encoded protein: CSVERRDRAWGKNIQYF.

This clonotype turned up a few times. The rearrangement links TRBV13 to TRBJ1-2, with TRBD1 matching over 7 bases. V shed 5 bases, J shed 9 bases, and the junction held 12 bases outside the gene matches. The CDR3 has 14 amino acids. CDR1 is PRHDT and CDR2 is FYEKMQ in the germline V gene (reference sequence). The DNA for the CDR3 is TGTGCCAGCAGCAGAGACAGGGCGCCGGGGAGCTACACCTTC. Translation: CASSRDRAPGSYTF.

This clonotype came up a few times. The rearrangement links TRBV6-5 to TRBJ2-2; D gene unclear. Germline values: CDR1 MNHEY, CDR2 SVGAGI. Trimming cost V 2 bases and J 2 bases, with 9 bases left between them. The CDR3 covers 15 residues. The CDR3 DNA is TGTGCCAGCAGTTACACAACAATAAACACCGGGGAGCTGTTTTTT. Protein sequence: CASSYTTINTGELFF.

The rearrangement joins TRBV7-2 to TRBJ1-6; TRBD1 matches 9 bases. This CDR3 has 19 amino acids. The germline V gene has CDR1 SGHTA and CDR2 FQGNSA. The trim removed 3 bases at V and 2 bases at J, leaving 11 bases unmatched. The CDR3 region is CASSFRPGQGTTYNSPLHF. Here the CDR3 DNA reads TGTGCCAGCAGCTTCCGCCCGGGACAGGGAACAACCTATAATTCACCCCTCCACTTT.